Listed below are T cell receptor beta chains from one sample, sequenced in a study of radiotherapy plus CTLA-4 blockade in lung cancer. The assay was immunoSEQ multiplex PCR, and TCRdb's table has in-frame clones only and misses some. Of around 99,000 clones listed, 88% are singletons. Sequencing used peripheral blood, obtained from a patient treated with radiotherapy plus ipilimumab. All receptors derive from a human donor with non-small cell lung cancer that progressed on radiotherapy plus ipilimumab. Each CDR3 is given with its conserved first and last residue. The D gene is left open where the match is weak. Some rows have no size entry. The others give once, few or many, or a class for an expanded clone.

D	V	J	size	DNA	CDR3
TRBD2	TRBV4-2	TRBJ2-5	.	TGTGCCGGGCCTCCTCTTAGCGGGAGGATCCGGGAGACCCGGTACTTC	CAGPPLSGRIRETRYF
.	TRBV15	TRBJ1-2	.	TGTGCCACCAGCAGAGAAAGTGGGGGTTCGCTTACAAACTATGGCTACACCTTC	CATSRESGGSLTNYGYTF
.	TRBV2	TRBJ1-5	.	TGTGCCAGCACGGGGGGGAGGGACAATCAGCCCCAGCATTTT	CASTGGRDNQPQHF
.	TRBV19	TRBJ1-3	.	TGTGCCAGTAGTATAGTTGCCAGGGGAGCAAACACCATATATTTT	CASSIVARGANTIYF
.	TRBV19	TRBJ1-2	.	TGTGCCAGTAGTATGTTGGCGCTTTATGGCTACACCTTC	CASSMLALYGYTF
.	TRBV29-1	TRBJ1-2	.	TGCAGCGTTGAGGCGGCTTTTGGCTACACCTTC	CSVEAAFGYTF
.	TRBV11-2	TRBJ2-1	.	TGTGCCAGCACTAGACGGGACTTCTACAATGAGCAGTTCTTC	CASTRRDFYNEQFF
.	TRBV7-3	TRBJ2-3	.	TGTGCCAGCAGCTCTGACCGGGGCGATACGCAGTATTTT	CASSSDRGDTQYF
.	TRBV25-1	TRBJ2-1	.	TGTGCCAGCACCCATCCCGGGATCGACTCCTACAATGAGCAGTTCTTC	CASTHPGIDSYNEQFF
TRBD2	TRBV6-6	TRBJ2-1	.	TGTGCCAGCAGTTACGGGGCGGCTAGCGGGGACAATGAGCAGTTCTTC	CASSYGAASGDNEQFF
.	TRBV23-1	TRBJ2-7	.	TGCGCCAGCAGTCAAGTCCCGGAGGTTCCCGAGCAGTACTTC	CASSQVPEVPEQYF
.	TRBV7-2	TRBJ2-2	.	TGTGCCAGCAGTCTAGCCTTCACCGGGGAGCTGTTTTTT	CASSLAFTGELFF
TRBD2	TRBV7-3	TRBJ2-1	few	TGTGCCAGCAGCTTAAACGGCGGGGGACTCTACAATGAGCAGTTCTTC	CASSLNGGGLYNEQFF
TRBD2	TRBV5-1	TRBJ2-3	.	TGCGCCAGCAGAGACGGTGGCGGGAGATACACAGATACGCAGTATTTT	CASRDGGGRYTDTQYF
.	TRBV6-1	TRBJ1-5	.	TGTGCCAGCAGGAGACAGCCTAATCAGCCCCAGCATTTT	CASRRQPNQPQHF
TRBD1	TRBV7-9	TRBJ1-4	.	TGTGCCAGCAGCTTGGGGACAGGGGAGCATAATGAAAAACTGTTTTTT	CASSLGTGEHNEKLFF
.	TRBV28	TRBJ1-1	.	TGTGCCAGCAGTTTGGGGCACAGGAACACTGAAGCTTTCTTT	CASSLGHRNTEAFF
TRBD1	TRBV6-5	TRBJ1-1	once	TGTGCCAGCAGCTCCGGGACAGCTGAAGCTTTCTTT	CASSSGTAEAFF
TRBD1	TRBV30	TRBJ2-3	once	TGTGCCTGGAGTCTACAGGGGTTTGTCACAGATACGCAGTATTTT	CAWSLQGFVTDTQYF
.	TRBV10-2	TRBJ1-5	.	TGCGCCAGCAGCCCGGGGGCGCGAAATCAGCCCCAGCATTTT	CASSPGARNQPQHF
TRBD1	TRBV5-1	TRBJ2-2	once	TGCGCCAGCAGCTCTTCCCTGGACAGGGACGGGCTCGCCGGGGAGCTGTTTTTT	CASSSSLDRDGLAGELFF
TRBD1	TRBV5-1	TRBJ1-1	.	TGCGCCAGCAGCCGCGGGGACAGGGTGACCACTGAAGCTTTCTTT	CASSRGDRVTTEAFF
TRBD1	TRBV6-5	TRBJ2-7	.	TGTGCCAGCAGTTCACAGGGGGGACCTTACGAGCAGTACTTC	CASSSQGGPYEQYF
TRBD2	TRBV29-1	TRBJ2-1	.	TGCAGCGTCCAAGGTAGCGGGGGTTCCTACAATGAGCAGTTCTTC	CSVQGSGGSYNEQFF
.	TRBV5-1	TRBJ1-1	.	TGCGCCAGCAGCTTGGAGGTGAACACTGAAGCTTTCTTT	CASSLEVNTEAFF
.	TRBV30	TRBJ2-5	.	TGTGCCTGGAGCGCTTCAGGGGCACAAGAGACCCAGTACTTC	CAWSASGAQETQYF
.	TRBV23-1	TRBJ2-2	.	TGCGCCAGCAGTCAATCTAATCAGGGTCCCGGGGAGCTGTTTTTT	CASSQSNQGPGELFF
TRBD2	TRBV19	TRBJ2-1	.	TGTGCCAGTAGTGCCACCCGGACTAGCGGGAGTGTGGGTGAGCAGTTCTTC	CASSATRTSGSVGEQFF
TRBD1	TRBV6-5	TRBJ2-5	once	TGTGCCAGCAGTTATGCGACAGGGGGAATAGAGACCCAGTACTTC	CASSYATGGIETQYF
.	TRBV19	TRBJ2-3	.	TGTGCCAGTAGTATAGATGGAACACAGGGATCCACAGATACGCAGTATTTT	CASSIDGTQGSTDTQYF
TRBD1	TRBV10-3	TRBJ2-7	.	TGTGCCATCAGTGTTTCAGGGGGCGAGCAGTACTTC	CAISVSGGEQYF
.	TRBV5-1	TRBJ2-5	.	TGCGCCAGCAGCTTGTCGGACAGAGAGACCCAGTACTTC	CASSLSDRETQYF
TRBD1	TRBV10-1	TRBJ1-1	.	TGCGCCAGCAGTGAGAACAGGGGGCAAGACACTGAAGCTTTCTTT	CASSENRGQDTEAFF
.	TRBV7-8	TRBJ1-2	.	TGTGCCAGCAGTTTACCTCAGGGCACCTATGGCTACACCTTC	CASSLPQGTYGYTF
.	TRBV6-6	TRBJ2-7	.	TGTGCCAGCAGTTTAACTCAGGGTAGGTCCTACGAGCAGTACTTC	CASSLTQGRSYEQYF
TRBD1	TRBV7-9	TRBJ2-3	.	TGTGCCAGCAGCCCCGGACAGGCAAGCACAGATACGCAGTATTTT	CASSPGQASTDTQYF
.	TRBV5-1	TRBJ2-4	.	TGCGCCAGCAGCTTGTCTCCCTTAGCCAAAAACATTCAGTACTTC	CASSLSPLAKNIQYF
.	TRBV27	TRBJ1-2	.	TGTGCCAGCAGTTTCAGGGGTTGGGGCTACACCTTC	CASSFRGWGYTF
.	TRBV7-2	TRBJ1-4	.	TGTGCCAGCAGTCGGTTTAATGAAAAACTGTTTTTT	CASSRFNEKLFF
TRBD1	TRBV6-6	TRBJ1-2	.	TGTGCCAGCAGTTACAGGGACAGGGGCTACACCTTC	CASSYRDRGYTF
.	TRBV2	TRBJ2-7	.	TGTGCCAGCAAAGGGCAGGGCACCTACGAGCAGTACTTC	CASKGQGTYEQYF